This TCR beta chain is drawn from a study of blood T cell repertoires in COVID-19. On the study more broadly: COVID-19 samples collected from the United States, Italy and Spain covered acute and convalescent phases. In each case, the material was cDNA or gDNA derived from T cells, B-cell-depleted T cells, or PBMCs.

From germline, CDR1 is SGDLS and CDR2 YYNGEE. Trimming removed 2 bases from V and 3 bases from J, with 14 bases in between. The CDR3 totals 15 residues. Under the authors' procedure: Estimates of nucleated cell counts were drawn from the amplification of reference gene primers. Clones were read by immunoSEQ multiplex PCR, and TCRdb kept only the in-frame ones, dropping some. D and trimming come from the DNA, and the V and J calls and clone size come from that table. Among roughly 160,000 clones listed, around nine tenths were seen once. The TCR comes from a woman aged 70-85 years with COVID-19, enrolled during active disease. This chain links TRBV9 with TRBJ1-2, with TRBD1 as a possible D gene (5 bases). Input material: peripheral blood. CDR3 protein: CASSVLGAGDYGYTF. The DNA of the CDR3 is TGTGCCAGCAGCGTTTTAGGGGCGGGGGACTATGGCTACACCTTC.